The next 25 T cell receptor beta chains were all read from a single sample in a study of T cells in Graves' hyperthyroidism and ophthalmopathy. Authors of the study amplified TCR beta CDR3 regions from RNA transcripts. The HTBI primer set drove a first-round RT-PCR of the TCR CDR3. Each CDR3 protein gets one entry after TCRdb re-called the multiplex PCR reads with MiXCR. The sample lists around 600,000 distinct CDR3 sequences, over 40% occurring once. The sequenced sample consisted of peripheral blood or thyroid tissue (not recorded which). The receptor set was obtained from an adult man with Graves' disease, either hyperthyroidism or ophthalmopathy (not recorded which).

This clonotype was seen many times. The chain uses TRBV25-1 and TRBJ1-5, with TRBD1 identical over 7 bases. The CDR3 is made up of 16 amino acids. J lost 5 bases, V lost 4 bases, and 11 bases had no gene match. Germline V lookup: CDR1 MGHDK, CDR2 SYGVNS. The DNA of the CDR3 is TGTGCCAGCAGTGGCCCCGAGGGTACAGGGGATCAGCCCCAGCATTTT. Protein sequence: CASSGPEGTGDQPQHF.

The gene calls are TRBV19 and TRBJ1-1; 7 bases map to TRBD1. The CDR3 totals 11 residues. CDR1 is LNHDA, CDR2 SQIVND, per germline (reference sequence). The CDR3: CDPGQHTEAFF. Here the CDR3 DNA reads TGTGACCCGGGACAGCACACTGAAGCTTTCTTT. Combining the CDR3 with reference TRBV19 and TRBJ1-1 gives the whole variable domain DGGITQSPKYLFRKEGQNVTLSCEQNLNHDAMYWYRQDPGQGLRLIYYSQIVNDFQKGDIAEGYSVSREKKESFPLTVTSAQKNPTAFYLCDPGQHTEAFFGQGTRLTVV.

The CDR3 nucleotides read TGCAGTGCACGCCTCCCCGGGACAGGGGAAAAACTGTTTTTT. Encoded protein: CSARLPGTGEKLFF. The rearrangement uses TRBV29-1 and TRBJ1-4, with 9 bases fitting TRBD1. The CDR3 is 14 residues long. Germline values: CDR1 SQVTM, CDR2 ANQGSEA.

This clonotype was seen only a few times. The chain combines TRBV11-3 with TRBJ1-2; D unclear. CDR3 length equals 14 residues. Germline values: CDR1 SGHNT, CDR2 YENEEA. The germline V and J ends were trimmed by 5 bases and 3 bases, with 13 bases remaining between them. In DNA, the CDR3 is TGTGCCAGCAGCGTGGGTCCAGAGGACTATGGCTACACCTTC. Translated: CASSVGPEDYGYTF.

In its sample, this clonotype was seen a few times. The chain carries TRBV7-9 and TRBJ1-1; a possible D gene is TRBD1 (5 bases). The CDR3 extends over 13 amino acids. V lost 3 bases and J 4 bases, leaving 9 bases between the germline ends. The V gene's germline CDR1 is SEHNR and CDR2 FQNEAQ (reference sequence). The CDR3 bases are TGTGCCAGCAGCTTTGGGACGGGCACTGAAGCTTTCTTT. Translated: CASSFGTGTEAFF.

There are a few counts of this clonotype. This chain links TRBV15 with TRBJ1-3; possible D gene TRBD1, 5 bases. The CDR3 has 18 amino acids. V was clipped by 0 bases and J by 0 bases, with 15 bases between them. Germline V gene lookup returns CDR1 LNHNV and CDR2 YYDKDF (reference sequence). CDR3 nucleotides: TGTGCCACCAGCAGAGATCGGGGGAAGGGTGGCTCTGGAAACACCATATATTTT. Its translation: CATSRDRGKGGSGNTIYF.

The chain combines TRBV7-9 with TRBJ2-6; a weak D match, TRBD1 (6 bases). Germline V gene data show CDR1 as SEHNR and CDR2 as FQNEAQ (reference sequence). V dropped 6 bases and J dropped 4 bases, with 10 bases sitting between them. The CDR3 runs 14 residues. CDR3 region: CASRVGTGANVLTF. CDR3 DNA sequence: TGTGCCAGCAGAGTCGGGACAGGGGCCAACGTCCTGACTTTC.

V gene TRBV29-1 combines with J gene TRBJ1-2; TRBD1 matches at 7 bases. Trimming took 6 bases from V and 4 from J; bases not matched to a gene: 11. Looked up from germline, CDR1 is SQVTM and CDR2 is ANQGSEA. The CDR3 consists of 14 residues. The CDR3 region has the DNA TGCAGCGTCCTCGACAGGGATGGAGTCTATGGCTACACCTTC. Translation: CSVLDRDGVYGYTF.

This clonotype was counted a few times. V and J are TRBV29-1 and TRBJ2-5; tentative D call: TRBD1 (5 bases). This CDR3 contains 16 residues. V was shortened by 4 bases and J by 1 base, with 19 bases between the two germline ends. Germline loops: CDR1 SQVTM, CDR2 ANQGSEA. The CDR3 protein is CSVVQQARAPQETQYF. The CDR3 DNA reads as TGCAGCGTTGTTCAACAGGCTAGGGCCCCCCAAGAGACCCAGTACTTC.

The chain carries TRBV20-1 and TRBJ2-5, with 9 bases matching TRBD2. The better agreement between TRBJ2-1 and the DNA end casts doubt on the J call. CDR1 DFQATT and CDR2 SNEGSKA come from the germline V gene (reference sequence). The CDR3 is 15 amino acids. The CDR3 coding sequence is TGCAGTGCTAGAGATATAGCGGGAGTGGTCAATGAGCAGTTCTTC. Translating it yields CSARDIAGVVNEQFF.

The chain couples TRBV7-8 to TRBJ2-2; TRBD2 agrees at 10 bases. The germline gives CDR1 SGHVS, CDR2 FQNEAQ. The CDR3 is 17 residues long. The V gene end was trimmed by 5 bases and the J gene end by 4 bases; junction bases not matched to a gene: 10. Here the CDR3 DNA reads TGTGCCAGCAGCGCTAGTGGGCTAGCGGGAGTCACCGGGGAGCTGTTTTTT. Amino acid sequence: CASSASGLAGVTGELFF.

The rearrangement joins TRBV25-1 to TRBJ1-3, with 12 bases matching TRBD1. CDR1 and CDR2 from the germline V gene are MGHDK and SYGVNS. V shed 6 bases and J 4 bases; nucleotides not matched to a gene: 7. The length of the CDR3 is 16 residues. Here the CDR3 reads CASSRDRGPYGNTIYF. CDR3 DNA: TGTGCCAGCAGCCGGGACAGGGGGCCGTACGGAAACACCATATATTTT.

This clonotype was picked up a small number of times. The chain employs TRBV6-5 and TRBJ1-1; D is uncertain. Trimming removed 4 bases from V and 2 bases from J, with 8 bases in between. Germline assignment: CDR1 MNHEY and CDR2 SVGAGI. The CDR3 extends over 13 amino acids. The CDR3 coding sequence is TGTGCCAGCAGTTCCCAGATAAACACTGAAGCTTTCTTT. This gives the protein CASSSQINTEAFF.

CDR3: CASSLGQVLVEQYF. For the CDR3, the DNA is TGTGCCAGCAGTTTGGGACAGGTCCTGGTCGAGCAGTACTTC. The rearrangement links TRBV12-3 or TRBV12-4 to TRBJ2-7, with 8 nucleotides matching TRBD1. V was pared by 3 bases and J by 6 bases, with 7 bases of the junction left unmatched. The CDR3 extends over 14 amino acids.

In this sample, this clonotype turned up a few times. The V and J genes are TRBV20-1 and TRBJ1-1, with D possibly TRBD1 on 6 matching bases. The germline CDR1 and CDR2 sequences are DFQATT and SNEGSKA (reference sequence). Trimming stripped 0 bases from V and 0 bases from J, with 11 bases between. There are 15 residues in the CDR3. CDR3 residues: CSARDEQGLNTEAFF. Written as DNA, the CDR3 is TGCAGTGCTAGAGATGAACAGGGACTGAACACTGAAGCTTTCTTT.

This clonotype was found many times. The rearrangement uses TRBV25-1 and TRBJ1-3, with D unresolved. Germline V gives CDR1 MGHDK, CDR2 SYGVNS. V shed 6 bases and J shed 4 bases, with 13 bases lying between them. The CDR3 loop spans 14 amino acids. The CDR3 bases are TGTGCCAGCAGCTTCGGGAGGGCCGGAAACACCATATATTTT. Translating gives CASSFGRAGNTIYF. Together with reference TRBV25-1 and TRBJ1-3, the CDR3 gives the full variable domain: EADIYQTPRYLVIGTGKKITLECSQTMGHDKMYWYQQDPGMELHLIHYSYGVNSTEKGDLSSESTVSRIRTEHFPLTLESARPSHTSQYLCASSFGRAGNTIYFGEGSWLTVV.

This clonotype was recorded a few times. V usage is TRBV7-2 and J usage is TRBJ2-7; 8 bases are a match to TRBD1. With 6 bases clipped from V and 5 bases from J, the junction kept 12 bases outside the gene matches. The germline CDR1 and CDR2 sequences are SGHTA and FQGNSA. The CDR3 runs 15 residues. The CDR3 DNA reads TGTGCCAGCAGTCCATGGACAGGGTGGCGGGACGAGCAGTACTTC. Translating gives CASSPWTGWRDEQYF.

As concerns this clonotype: This may come from a read error, since a much larger clone is one base off. V gene TRBV7-6 combines with J gene TRBJ1-1, with TRBD1 matching 7 bases. Germline CDR1 reads SGHVS; CDR2 reads FNYEAQ. CDR3 size: 13 residues. The CDR3 DNA is TGTGCCAACAGCACCAATGACAGGGATAAGGCTTTCTTT. Its protein is CANSTNDRDKAFF.

This clonotype has a count of ten or more. The chain has TRBV15 and TRBJ1-2; a weak D match, TRBD1 (5 bases). The CDR3 runs 13 residues. CDR1 is LNHNV and CDR2 is YYDKDF in the germline V gene (reference sequence). V lost 0 bases and J 6 bases, leaving 8 bases between the germline ends. The CDR3 spells CATSRDQGDGYTF. CDR3 DNA sequence: TGTGCCACCAGCAGAGACCAGGGCGATGGCTACACCTTC.

The chain joins TRBV15 to TRBJ2-7; 8 bases match TRBD2. V shed 3 bases and J 7 bases; nucleotides not matched to a gene: 11. CDR3 size: 15 residues. Germline V CDR1 and CDR2: LNHNV, YYDKDF (reference sequence). The CDR3 spells CATSRSGSLGNEQYF. The CDR3 DNA reads TGTGCCACCAGCAGGAGCGGGAGTCTAGGGAATGAGCAGTACTTC.

CDR3 residues: CAIRAGTGSGANVLTF. The CDR3 DNA follows: TGTGCCATCAGGGCCGGGACAGGGTCTGGGGCCAACGTCCTGACTTTC. This rearrangement joins TRBV10-3 to TRBJ2-6, with 9 bases identical to TRBD1. Germline-derived CDR1 and CDR2 are ENHRY and SYGVKD. The CDR3 loop spans 16 amino acids. J gave up 1 base and V 6 bases, and 4 bases lay outside the gene matches.

This clonotype was observed at least ten times. The chain employs TRBV29-1 and TRBJ1-1; TRBD1 is a possible D gene (6 bases). Trimming pared 2 bases from V and 3 bases from J, leaving 10 bases between. Germline V CDR1 and CDR2: SQVTM, ANQGSEA. This CDR3 comprises 13 residues. CDR3 in amino acids: CSVEKGGDTEAFF. CDR3 nucleotides: TGCAGCGTTGAAAAGGGGGGGGACACTGAAGCTTTCTTT.

This clonotype has a count of ten or more. The V and J genes are TRBV7-9 and TRBJ2-7, with D tentatively TRBD1 (5 bases). V was clipped by 5 bases and J by 5 bases, with 16 bases between them. The CDR3 sequence is 14 residues long. Germline V CDR1 and CDR2: SEHNR, FQNEAQ (reference sequence). The CDR3 reads CASSLGAAVDEQYF. For the CDR3, the DNA is TGTGCCAGCAGCCTAGGGGCCGCAGTCGACGAGCAGTACTTC. The full variable domain, completed using reference TRBV7-9 and TRBJ2-7, is DTGVSQNPRHKITKRGQNVTFRCDPISEHNRLYWYRQTLGQGPEFLTYFQNEAQLEKSRLLSDRFSAERPKGSFSTLEIQRTEQGDSAMYLCASSLGAAVDEQYFGPGTRLTVT.

This clonotype was seen ten or more times. The rearrangement uses TRBV7-3 and TRBJ1-1, with 7 bases identical to TRBD1. V lost 2 bases to trimming and J lost 9 bases; unmatched junction nucleotides: 6. The CDR3 extends over 13 amino acids. Germline V gene lookup returns CDR1 SGHTA and CDR2 FQGTGA. The CDR3 is CASSLGGGGQAFF. In DNA form, the CDR3 reads TGTGCCAGCAGCTTAGGAGGGGGCGGACAAGCTTTCTTT. Complete variable domain (other parts from reference TRBV7-3 and TRBJ1-1): GAGVSQTPSNKVTEKGKYVELRCDPISGHTALYWYRQSLGQGPEFLIYFQGTGAADDSGLPNDRFFAVRPEGSVSTLKIQRTERGDSAVYLCASSLGGGGQAFFGQGTRLTVV.

V and J are TRBV2 and TRBJ2-2; D could derive from TRBD1 or TRBD2 (5 bases each). V gave up 6 bases and J gave up 5 bases, with 10 bases separating them. The CDR3 totals 13 residues. Germline assignment: CDR1 SNHLY and CDR2 FYNNEI. The CDR3 DNA sequence: TGTGCCAGCAGCGACGAGGGGACCGGGGAGCTGTTTTTT. Encoded protein: CASSDEGTGELFF.